Presented here are 12 T cell receptor beta chains from one specimen sequenced in a study of cytomegalovirus exposure and HLA in healthy donors. It was with 60 Vbeta and 13 Jbeta primers that the PCR ran. The data were produced by immunoSEQ multiplex PCR, yet TCRdb's version contains in-frame clones alone and is incomplete. The data show approximately 150,000 clones, 80% seen once. The sequenced sample was PBMCs. The receptors shown here come from a man aged 18-30 years in good health and CMV-seropositive.

This clone has only a few counts. CDR3 nucleotide sequence: TGTGCCAGCAGCTTGGTAGCGGGGGGAATAAGCACAGATACGCAGTATTTT. Translation: CASSLVAGGISTDTQYF. This chain uses TRBV7-2 with TRBJ2-3; 10 nucleotides line up with TRBD2. The germline CDR1 and CDR2 sequences are SGHTA and FQGNSA. The CDR3 is made up of 17 amino acids. The V gene end was trimmed by 3 bases and the J gene end by 0 bases; junction bases not matched to a gene: 6. The full variable domain, in which reference TRBV7-2 and TRBJ2-3 provide the parts outside the CDR3, is GAGVSQSPSNKVTEKGKDVELRCDPISGHTALYWYRQSLGQGLEFLIYFQGNSAPDKSGLPSDRFSAERTGGSVSTLTIQRTQQEDSAVYLCASSLVAGGISTDTQYFGPGTRLTVL.

This clone was observed a few times. The V gene is TRBV7-9, the J gene TRBJ2-3, with 9 positions matching TRBD2. Germline lookup yields CDR1 SEHNR and CDR2 FQNEAQ (reference sequence). This CDR3 region has 18 residues. In DNA, the CDR3 is TGTTCCGGCTCCGTCGGTGGCGGGAGGGCCGGTTCGGCAGATACGCAGTATTTT. Its translation: CSGSVGGGRAGSADTQYF.

The chain links TRBV11-1 to TRBJ2-1; D gene uncertain. The germline V gene has CDR1 SGHAT and CDR2 FQDESV (reference sequence). The V end was cut by 5 bases, the J end by 3 bases, with 8 bases between. The CDR3 consists of 13 residues. CDR3 sequence reads: CASSPGGYNEQFF. The CDR3 bases are TGTGCCAGCAGCCCCGGCGGCTACAATGAGCAGTTCTTC.

This CDR3 is CASSTEREWDNEQFF. DNA of the CDR3: TGTGCCAGTAGTACGGAGCGGGAGTGGGACAATGAGCAGTTCTTC. The chain combines TRBV19 with TRBJ2-1, with 8 bases fitting TRBD2. CDR1 LNHDA and CDR2 SQIVND come from the germline V gene (reference sequence). This CDR3 has 15 amino acids. The ends lost 4 bases at V and 5 bases at J; junction bases unmatched: 7.

The V and J genes are TRBV6-5 and TRBJ1-1; the match to TRBD1 covers 7 bases. The CDR3 loop spans 15 amino acids. Germline-derived CDR1 and CDR2 are MNHEY and SVGAGI. The V segment lost 4 bases and the J segment 3 bases; nucleotides outside the gene matches: 8. DNA of the CDR3: TGTGCCAGCAGTTCCCGGCGCAGGGGGGACACTGAAGCTTTCTTT. Translated: CASSSRRRGDTEAFF.

Written as DNA, the CDR3 is TGTGCCAGCAGCCAAGACCCCGGGACAGAAGCCTACGAGCAGTACTTC. The encoded protein is CASSQDPGTEAYEQYF. The chain has TRBV4-2 and TRBJ2-7, with 7 nucleotides matching TRBD1. V was pared by 0 bases and J by 2 bases, with 7 bases of the junction left unmatched. This CDR3 is built from 16 residues. From germline, CDR1 is LGHNA and CDR2 YNFKEQ.

The chain is built from TRBV7-8 and TRBJ2-2; 9 bases are shared with TRBD2. V lost 5 bases to trimming and J lost 3 bases; unmatched junction nucleotides: 16. In germline, CDR1 is SGHVS, CDR2 FQNEAQ. CDR3 length: 19 amino acids. CDR3 DNA sequence: TGTGCCAGCAGCCCGCTTTATAGAGCGGGGGGATGGGACACCGGGGAGCTGTTTTTT. Protein sequence: CASSPLYRAGGWDTGELFF.

This clone appeared once. This chain links TRBV5-1 with TRBJ1-1; D may be TRBD1 (5 bases). The CDR3 contains 15 residues. Germline V gene data show CDR1 as SGHRS and CDR2 as YFSETQ. The V gene lost 1 base and the J gene lost 1 base, with 11 bases spanning the gap. The CDR3 here is CASSLQGGRNTEAFF. CDR3 DNA: TGCGCCAGCAGCTTGCAGGGAGGCCGGAACACTGAAGCTTTCTTT.

The J gene is TRBJ1-6, the V gene TRBV11-2; no definite D call. This CDR3 comprises 13 residues. V was clipped by 0 bases and J by 7 bases, with 4 bases between them. Per germline, CDR1 SGHAT and CDR2 FQNNGV. The CDR3 sequence is CASSLDRNSPLHF. In DNA, the CDR3 is TGTGCCAGCAGCTTAGACAGAAATTCACCCCTCCACTTT.

A single count supports this clone. This chain links TRBV5-1 with TRBJ2-2, with D unresolved. This CDR3 spans 14 amino acids. The V end lost 7 bases, the J end lost 6 bases, and 16 bases lay between the germline ends. Germline V gene sequence: CDR1 SGHRS, CDR2 YFSETQ. The CDR3 DNA is TGCGCCAGCCTAAGTGACAATCAGGCCGGGGAGCTGTTTTTT. Its translation: CASLSDNQAGELFF.

The V call is TRBV30, the J call TRBJ2-1, with a weak D call TRBD1 (6 bases). The V and J ends lost 1 base and 8 bases respectively, with 15 bases between them. The germline V gene encodes CDR1 GTSNPN and CDR2 SVGIG (reference sequence). The CDR3 is 14 amino acids. CDR3 bases: TGTGCCTGGAGTGGGGGGCCAGAGGCATATGAGCAGTTCTTC. Its protein is CAWSGGPEAYEQFF. The whole variable domain, remainder taken from reference TRBV30 and TRBJ2-1, is SQTIHQWPATLVQPVGSPLSLECTVEGTSNPNLYWYRQAAGRGLQLLFYSVGIGQISSEVPQNLSASRPQDRQFILSSKKLLLSDSGFYLCAWSGGPEAYEQFFGPGTRLTVL.

The gene calls are TRBV12-2 and TRBJ1-4; TRBD1 is the table's D call and was not checked against the DNA. TRBV12-2 is assigned pseudogene status. This CDR3 is built from 14 residues. The CDR3 is CASRSDRGDEKLFF. Here the CDR3 DNA reads TGTGCAAGTCGCTCTGACAGGGGCGATGAAAAACTGTTTTTT.